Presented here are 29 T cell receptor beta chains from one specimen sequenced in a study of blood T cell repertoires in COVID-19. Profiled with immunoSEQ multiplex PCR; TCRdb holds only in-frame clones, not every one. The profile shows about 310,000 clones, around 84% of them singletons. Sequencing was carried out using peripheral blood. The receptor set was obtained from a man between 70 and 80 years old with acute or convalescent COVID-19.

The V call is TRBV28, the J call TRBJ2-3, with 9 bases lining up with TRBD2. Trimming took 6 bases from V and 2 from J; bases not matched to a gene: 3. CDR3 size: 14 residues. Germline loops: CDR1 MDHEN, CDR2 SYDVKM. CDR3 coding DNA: TGTGCCAGCAGGGCGGGGGGGGACACAGATACGCAGTATTTT. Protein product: CASRAGGDTDTQYF.

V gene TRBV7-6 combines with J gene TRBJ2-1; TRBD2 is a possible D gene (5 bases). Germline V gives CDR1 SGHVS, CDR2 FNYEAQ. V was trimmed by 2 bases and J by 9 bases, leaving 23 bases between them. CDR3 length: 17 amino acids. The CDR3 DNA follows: TGTGCCAGCAGCTTACGGGCTCGGACTGTTCTACCCAGTGAGCAGTTCTTC. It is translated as CASSLRARTVLPSEQFF.

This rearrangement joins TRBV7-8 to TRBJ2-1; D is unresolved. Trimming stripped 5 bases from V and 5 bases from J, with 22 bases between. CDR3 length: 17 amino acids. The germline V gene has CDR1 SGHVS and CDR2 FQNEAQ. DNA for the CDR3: TGTGCCAGCAGCGCCGCTCGCAGCTTGACTGCGGACAATGAGCAGTTCTTC. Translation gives CASSAARSLTADNEQFF. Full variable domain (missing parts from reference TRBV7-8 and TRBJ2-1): GAGVSQSPRYKVAKRGQDVALRCDPISGHVSLFWYQQALGQGPEFLTYFQNEAQLDKSGLPSDRFFAERPEGSVSTLKIQRTQQEDSAVYLCASSAARSLTADNEQFFGPGTRLTVL.

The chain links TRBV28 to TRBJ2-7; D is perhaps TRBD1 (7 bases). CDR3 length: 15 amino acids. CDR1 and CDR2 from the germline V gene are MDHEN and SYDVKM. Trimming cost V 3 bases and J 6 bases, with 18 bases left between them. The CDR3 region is CASSFGGPPGGEQYF. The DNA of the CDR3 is TGTGCCAGCAGTTTCGGGGGCCCTCCAGGGGGCGAGCAGTACTTC.

The CDR3: CASSLVGTGNTEAFF. CDR3 in DNA: TGTGCCAGCAGCTTAGTTGGGACAGGGAACACTGAAGCTTTCTTT. The chain employs TRBV7-2 and TRBJ1-1, with 8 bases matching TRBD1. The CDR3 runs to 15 residues. CDR1 SGHTA and CDR2 FQGNSA come from the germline V gene. The V and J ends lost 1 base and 1 base, in that order; junction bases with no gene match: 2.

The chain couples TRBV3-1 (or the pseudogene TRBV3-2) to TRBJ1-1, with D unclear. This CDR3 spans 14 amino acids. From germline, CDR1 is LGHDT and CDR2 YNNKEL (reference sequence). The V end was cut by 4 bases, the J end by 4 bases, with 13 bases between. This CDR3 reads CASSPGAGGTEAFF. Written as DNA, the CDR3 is TGTGCCAGCAGCCCCGGCGCGGGCGGCACTGAAGCTTTCTTT.

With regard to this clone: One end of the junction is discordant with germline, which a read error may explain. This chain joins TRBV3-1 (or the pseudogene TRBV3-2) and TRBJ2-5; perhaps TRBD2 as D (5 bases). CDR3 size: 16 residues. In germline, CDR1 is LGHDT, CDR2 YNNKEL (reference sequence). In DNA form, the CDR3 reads TGTGCCAGCAGTCAAGATGGGCGGGTGGGAGAAGAGACCCAGTACTTC. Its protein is CASSQDGRVGEETQYF.

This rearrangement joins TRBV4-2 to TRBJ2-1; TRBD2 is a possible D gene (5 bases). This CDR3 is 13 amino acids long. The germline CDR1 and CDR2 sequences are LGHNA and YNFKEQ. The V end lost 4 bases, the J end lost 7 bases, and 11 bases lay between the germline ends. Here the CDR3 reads CASSPDPGNEQFF. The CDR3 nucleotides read TGTGCCAGCAGCCCCGACCCGGGAAATGAGCAGTTCTTC.

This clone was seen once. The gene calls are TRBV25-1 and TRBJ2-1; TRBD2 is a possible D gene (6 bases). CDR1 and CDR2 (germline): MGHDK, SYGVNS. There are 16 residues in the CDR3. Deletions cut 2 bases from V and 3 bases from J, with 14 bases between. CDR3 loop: CASSEAGSPNYNEQFF. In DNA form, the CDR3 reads TGTGCCAGCAGTGAAGCCGGGAGCCCCAACTACAATGAGCAGTTCTTC.

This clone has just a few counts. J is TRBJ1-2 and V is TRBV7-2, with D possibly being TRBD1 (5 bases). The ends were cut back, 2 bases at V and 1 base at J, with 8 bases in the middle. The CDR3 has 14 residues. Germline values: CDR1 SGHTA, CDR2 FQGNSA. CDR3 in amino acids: CASSLLGGNYGYTF. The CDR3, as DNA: TGTGCCAGCAGCTTATTGGGGGGTAACTATGGCTACACCTTC.

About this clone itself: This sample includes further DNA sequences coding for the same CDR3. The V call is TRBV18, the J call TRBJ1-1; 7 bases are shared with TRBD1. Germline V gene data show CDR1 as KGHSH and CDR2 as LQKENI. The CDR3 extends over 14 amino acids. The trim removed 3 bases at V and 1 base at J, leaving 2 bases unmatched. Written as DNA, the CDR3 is TGTGCCAGCTCACCCCGGACAGGGAACACTGAAGCTTTCTTT. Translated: CASSPRTGNTEAFF.

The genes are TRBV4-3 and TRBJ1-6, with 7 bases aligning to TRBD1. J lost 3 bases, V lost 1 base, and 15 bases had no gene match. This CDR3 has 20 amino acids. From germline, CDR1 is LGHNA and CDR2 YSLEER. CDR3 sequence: CASSQAEVQQGNFYNSPLHF. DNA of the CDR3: TGCGCCAGCAGCCAAGCCGAGGTCCAACAGGGGAATTTCTATAATTCACCCCTCCACTTT.

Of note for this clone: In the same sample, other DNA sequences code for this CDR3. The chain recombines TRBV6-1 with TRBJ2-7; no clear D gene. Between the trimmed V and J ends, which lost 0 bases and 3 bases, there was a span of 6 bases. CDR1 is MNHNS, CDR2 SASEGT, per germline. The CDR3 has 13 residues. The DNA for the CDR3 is TGTGCCAGCAGTGAAGCCTACAGCTACGAGCAGTACTTC. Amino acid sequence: CASSEAYSYEQYF.

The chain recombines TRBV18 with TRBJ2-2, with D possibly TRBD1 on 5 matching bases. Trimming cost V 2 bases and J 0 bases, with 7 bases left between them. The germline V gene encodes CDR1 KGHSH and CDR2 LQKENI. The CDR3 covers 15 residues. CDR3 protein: CASSPYRPNTGELFF. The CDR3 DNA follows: TGTGCCAGCTCACCATACAGGCCGAACACCGGGGAGCTGTTTTTT.

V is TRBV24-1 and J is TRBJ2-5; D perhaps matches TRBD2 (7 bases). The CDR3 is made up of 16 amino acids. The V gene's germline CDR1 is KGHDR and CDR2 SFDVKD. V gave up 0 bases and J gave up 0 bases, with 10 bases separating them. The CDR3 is CATSDLRGGDQETQYF. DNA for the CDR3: TGTGCCACCAGTGATTTGCGAGGGGGGGACCAAGAGACCCAGTACTTC.

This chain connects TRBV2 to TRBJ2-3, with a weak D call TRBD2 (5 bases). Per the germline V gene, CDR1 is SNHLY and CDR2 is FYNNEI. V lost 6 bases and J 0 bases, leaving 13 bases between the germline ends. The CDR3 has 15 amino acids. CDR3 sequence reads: CASRYGRESTDTQYF. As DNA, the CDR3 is TGTGCCAGCAGGTACGGACGGGAAAGCACAGATACGCAGTATTTT.

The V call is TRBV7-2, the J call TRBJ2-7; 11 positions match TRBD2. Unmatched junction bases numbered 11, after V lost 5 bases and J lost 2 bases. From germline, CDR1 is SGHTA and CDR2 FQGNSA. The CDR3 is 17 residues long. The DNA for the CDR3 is TGTGCCAGCAGCCAATCCGGTACTAGCGGGGGAGCCTACGAGCAGTACTTC. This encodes CASSQSGTSGGAYEQYF.

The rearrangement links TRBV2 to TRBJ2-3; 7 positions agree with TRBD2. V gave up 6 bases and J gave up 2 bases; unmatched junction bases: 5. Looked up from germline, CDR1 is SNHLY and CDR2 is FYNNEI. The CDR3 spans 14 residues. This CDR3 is CASREREITDTQYF. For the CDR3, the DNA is TGTGCCAGCAGGGAGCGGGAAATCACAGATACGCAGTATTTT.

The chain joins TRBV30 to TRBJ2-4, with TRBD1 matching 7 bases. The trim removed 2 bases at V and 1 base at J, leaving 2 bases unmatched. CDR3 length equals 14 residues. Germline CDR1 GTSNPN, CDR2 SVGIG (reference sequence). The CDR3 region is CAWSSRGAKNIQYF. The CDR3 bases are TGTGCCTGGAGTAGCAGGGGGGCCAAAAACATTCAGTACTTC.

CDR3 residues: CASSPSGVMGTYEQYF. The CDR3 region has the DNA TGTGCCAGCAGTCCCTCGGGGGTTATGGGCACCTACGAGCAGTACTTC. The V gene is TRBV2, the J gene TRBJ2-7; D might be TRBD2 (6 bases). The CDR3 is 16 amino acids. V gave up 5 bases and J gave up 2 bases, with 19 bases separating them. CDR1 and CDR2 from the germline V gene are SNHLY and FYNNEI. Filled out from reference TRBV2 and TRBJ2-7, the complete variable domain reads EPEVTQTPSHQVTQMGQEVILRCVPISNHLYFYWYRQILGQKVEFLVSFYNNEISEKSEIFDDQFSVERPDGSNFTLKIRSTKLEDSAMYFCASSPSGVMGTYEQYFGPGTRLTVT.

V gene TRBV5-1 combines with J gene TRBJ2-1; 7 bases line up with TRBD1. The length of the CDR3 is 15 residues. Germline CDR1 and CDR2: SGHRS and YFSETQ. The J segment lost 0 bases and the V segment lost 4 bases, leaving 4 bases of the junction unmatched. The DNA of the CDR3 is TGCGCCAGCAGCATGGACAGGAGCTCCTACAATGAGCAGTTCTTC. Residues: CASSMDRSSYNEQFF.

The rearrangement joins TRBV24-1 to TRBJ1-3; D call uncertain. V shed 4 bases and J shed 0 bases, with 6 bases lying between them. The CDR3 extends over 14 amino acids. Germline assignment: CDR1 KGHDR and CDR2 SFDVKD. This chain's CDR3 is CATSDPSSGNTIYF. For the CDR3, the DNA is TGTGCCACCAGTGACCCGTCCTCTGGAAACACCATATATTTT.

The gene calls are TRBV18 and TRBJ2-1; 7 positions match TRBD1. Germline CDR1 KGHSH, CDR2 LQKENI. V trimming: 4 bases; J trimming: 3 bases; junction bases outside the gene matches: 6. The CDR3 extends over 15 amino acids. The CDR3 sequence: CASSLFGTDYNEQFF. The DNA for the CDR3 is TGTGCCAGCTCACTTTTTGGGACAGACTACAATGAGCAGTTCTTC.

The CDR3 sequence is CASSSWPDGNYGYTF. CDR3 bases: TGTGCCAGCAGCTCCTGGCCCGACGGGAACTATGGCTACACCTTC. The V and J genes are TRBV5-6 and TRBJ1-2; D gene ambiguous. This CDR3 is 15 amino acids long. Germline CDR1 and CDR2: SGHDT and YYEEEE. V was shortened by 3 bases and J by 2 bases, with 14 bases between the two germline ends.

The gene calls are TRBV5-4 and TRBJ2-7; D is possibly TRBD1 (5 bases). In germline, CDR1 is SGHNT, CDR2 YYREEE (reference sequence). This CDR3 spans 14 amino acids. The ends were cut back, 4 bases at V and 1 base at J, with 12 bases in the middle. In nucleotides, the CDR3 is TGTGCCAGCAGCCTCAAGGACATTTCCTACGAGCAGTACTTC. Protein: CASSLKDISYEQYF.

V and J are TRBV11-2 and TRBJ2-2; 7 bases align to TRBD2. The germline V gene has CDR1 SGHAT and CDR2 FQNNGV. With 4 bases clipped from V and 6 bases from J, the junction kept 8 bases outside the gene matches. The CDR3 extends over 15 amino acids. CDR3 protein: CASSSWTSGAGELFF. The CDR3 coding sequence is TGTGCCAGCAGCTCCTGGACTAGTGGGGCCGGGGAGCTGTTTTTT.

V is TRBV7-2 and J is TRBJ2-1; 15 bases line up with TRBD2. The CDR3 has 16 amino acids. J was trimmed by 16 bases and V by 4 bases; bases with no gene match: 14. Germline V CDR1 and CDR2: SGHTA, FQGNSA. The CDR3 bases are TGTGCCAGCAGCTCTATGCCGGGACTAGCGGGAGGCTCCCACTTCTTC. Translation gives CASSSMPGLAGGSHFF.

The CDR3 coding sequence is TGTGCCAGTAGCGGGGGTCTCAGTGACTATGGCTACACCTTC. It codes for CASSGGLSDYGYTF. The chain has TRBV19 and TRBJ1-2; D is perhaps TRBD1 (5 bases). Trimming stripped 6 bases from V and 3 bases from J, with 14 bases between. Germline CDR1 LNHDA, CDR2 SQIVND (reference sequence). The CDR3 spans 14 residues.

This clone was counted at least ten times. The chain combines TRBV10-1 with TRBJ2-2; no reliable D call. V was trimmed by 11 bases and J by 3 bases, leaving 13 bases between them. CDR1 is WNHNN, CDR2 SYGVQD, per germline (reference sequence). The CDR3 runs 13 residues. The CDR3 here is CAPVRADTGELFF. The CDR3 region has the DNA TGCGCCCCGGTGCGTGCTGACACCGGGGAGCTGTTTTTT.